Sequencing of this TCR beta chain was carried out in a study of blood T cell repertoires in COVID-19. This CDR3 comprises 14 residues. V lost 1 base and J lost 2; bases outside the gene matches: 2. The germline V gene encodes CDR1 LGHDT and CDR2 YNNKEL (reference sequence). Profiled with immunoSEQ multiplex PCR; TCRdb holds only in-frame clones, not every one. The sample lists 130,000 to 150,000 clones, over 80% occurring once. As concerns this clone: Other DNA sequences in the sample encode the same CDR3.

What was sequenced was peripheral blood. The V call is TRBV3-1 (or the pseudogene TRBV3-2), the J call TRBJ2-7; 7 nucleotides line up with TRBD1. The sequence was collected from a woman between 45 and 65 years old with acute or convalescent COVID-19. The CDR3 DNA sequence: TGTGCCAGCAGCCAAGGACAGGGTCCCTACGAGCAGTACTTC. It is translated as CASSQGQGPYEQYF.